The 31 T cell receptor beta chains reported below all come from one sample, sequenced in a study of blood T cell repertoires in COVID-19 (dated by TCRdb to about 2020). Library creation used the immunoSEQ multiplex PCR assay. TCRdb limited this immuneACCESS table to in-frame rearrangements with V and J called. A share of clones is missing; checked studies link under half to unresolved V genes, and the rest is unexplained. This sample holds some 99,000 clones; around 75% were observed only once. The ten largest clones capture roughly a quarter of the sample. Specimen: peripheral blood. The receptors here all came from a man in his 70s with acute or convalescent COVID-19.

The chain uses TRBV25-1 and TRBJ2-1; 8 bases map to TRBD1. Germline assignment: CDR1 MGHDK and CDR2 SYGVNS. The CDR3 consists of 12 residues. The CDR3 nucleotides are TGTGCAACAGGGGGAAGGCACAATGAGCAGTTCTTC. Translated: CATGGRHNEQFF.

This clone was counted only a few times. The chain couples TRBV13 to TRBJ2-7, with D hard to call. CDR3 length: 14 residues. CDR1 is PRHDT and CDR2 is FYEKMQ in the germline V gene (reference sequence). The V and J ends lost 5 bases and 1 base respectively, with 12 bases between them. As DNA, the CDR3 is TGTGCCAGCAGCCTAACCTCCCTTTCCTACGAGCAGTACTTC. Translation: CASSLTSLSYEQYF.

The chain links TRBV18 to TRBJ2-1, with TRBD2 identical over 13 bases. CDR3 size: 15 residues. From germline, CDR1 is KGHSH and CDR2 LQKENI. V was pared by 4 bases and J by 7 bases, with 4 bases of the junction left unmatched. In DNA, the CDR3 is TGTGCCAGCTCACTGGGACTAGCGGGACTGAATGAGCAGTTCTTC. This translates into CASSLGLAGLNEQFF.

This chain connects TRBV9 to TRBJ2-7, with 7 nucleotides matching TRBD2. The V gene's germline CDR1 is SGDLS and CDR2 YYNGEE. After removal of 2 bases from V and 4 bases from J, the junction contained 6 bases not matched to a gene. This CDR3 comprises 14 residues. The CDR3 loop is CASSVTGGFYEQYF. The CDR3 nucleotides read TGTGCCAGCAGCGTGACGGGAGGTTTTTACGAGCAGTACTTC.

This clone occurred once. V and J are TRBV10-3 and TRBJ2-1; TRBD2 might be the D (6 bases). This CDR3 spans 15 amino acids. Germline V gene sequence: CDR1 ENHRY, CDR2 SYGVKD. The V end was cut by 4 bases, the J end by 0 bases, with 10 bases between. In DNA form, the CDR3 reads TGTGCCATCAGTGGTGGGGGGTCCTCCTACAATGAGCAGTTCTTC. Residues: CAISGGGSSYNEQFF.

The chain recombines TRBV5-1 with TRBJ1-2, with D possibly TRBD1 on 6 matching bases. Trimming took 5 bases from V and 6 from J, leaving 17 bases between them. The germline V gene has CDR1 SGHRS and CDR2 YFSETQ. This CDR3 comprises 14 residues. CDR3 sequence: CASRSGGAEDGYTF. The CDR3 DNA follows: TGCGCCAGCAGGTCCGGGGGGGCAGAGGATGGCTACACCTTC.

This rearrangement joins TRBV7-9 to TRBJ1-4; a weak D match, TRBD1 (5 bases). Per the germline V gene, CDR1 is SEHNR and CDR2 is FQNEAQ (reference sequence). V shed 2 bases and J shed 0 bases, with 13 bases lying between them. There are 17 residues in the CDR3. CDR3 DNA sequence: TGTGCCAGCAGCTTACCCCGACAGCTCGCAACTAATGAAAAACTGTTTTTT. Protein: CASSLPRQLATNEKLFF.

The J gene is TRBJ2-5, the V gene TRBV27, with TRBD2 as a possible D gene (6 bases). The CDR3 has 14 residues. Germline CDR1 and CDR2: MNHEY and SMNVEV (reference sequence). The V gene lost 5 bases and the J gene lost 4 bases, with 14 bases spanning the gap. CDR3 bases: TGTGCCAGCAGTAGACGGGACTGGGGAGAGACCCAGTACTTC. Amino acid sequence: CASSRRDWGETQYF.

The V and J genes are TRBV10-3 and TRBJ1-2; D is possibly TRBD1 (6 bases). The V gene lost 3 bases and the J gene lost 8 bases, with 13 bases spanning the gap. CDR1 is ENHRY and CDR2 is SYGVKD in the germline V gene. The CDR3 sequence is 13 residues long. Here the CDR3 DNA reads TGTGCCATCAGTGAACGGGCAGGGGCCGGCTACACCTTC. It encodes CAISERAGAGYTF.

This clone has only a few counts. The chain is built from TRBV5-5 and TRBJ1-1, with TRBD1 identical over 7 bases. CDR3 length equals 13 residues. J gave up 3 bases and V 4 bases, and 3 bases lay outside the gene matches. CDR1 and CDR2 (germline): SGHKS, YYEKEE (reference sequence). In nucleotides, the CDR3 is TGTGCCAGCAGCCGGGACAGCCACACTGAAGCTTTCTTT. Translated: CASSRDSHTEAFF.

The chain uses TRBV5-1 and TRBJ2-7; a weak D match, TRBD2 (6 bases). Germline CDR1 is SGHRS and CDR2 is YFSETQ. V lost 6 bases and J lost 0, with 13 bases in between. The CDR3 totals 14 residues. This CDR3 is CASMVGGSSYEQYF. The DNA for the CDR3 is TGCGCCAGCATGGTGGGGGGAAGCTCCTACGAGCAGTACTTC. Together with reference TRBV5-1 and TRBJ2-7, the CDR3 gives the full variable domain: KAGVTQTPRYLIKTRGQQVTLSCSPISGHRSVSWYQQTPGQGLQFLFEYFSETQRNKGNFPGRFSGRQFSNSRSEMNVSTLELGDSALYLCASMVGGSSYEQYFGPGTRLTVT.

J is TRBJ1-2 and V is TRBV4-1; 10 bases align to TRBD1. Looked up from germline, CDR1 is MGHRA and CDR2 is YSYEKL. J was trimmed by 3 bases and V by 3 bases; bases with no gene match: 4. CDR3 length: 15 residues. The CDR3 here is CASSQGQGIDYGYTF. The CDR3 coding sequence is TGCGCCAGCAGCCAGGGACAGGGGATCGACTATGGCTACACCTTC.

The chain has TRBV9 and TRBJ2-5, with TRBD2 as a possible D gene (6 bases). V lost 4 bases and J 3 bases, leaving 16 bases between the germline ends. The CDR3 is made up of 15 amino acids. Germline loops: CDR1 SGDLS, CDR2 YYNGEE. The chain's CDR3 is CASSPRGSGKETQYF. The CDR3 DNA reads TGTGCCAGCAGCCCCCGGGGTAGCGGTAAAGAGACCCAGTACTTC.

The chain uses TRBV7-9 and TRBJ1-5; maybe TRBD1 (6 bases). CDR1 and CDR2 (germline): SEHNR, FQNEAQ (reference sequence). V shed 3 bases and J shed 6 bases, with 12 bases lying between them. This CDR3 is built from 14 residues. The CDR3 nucleotides are TGTGCCAGCAGCTTTCACAGGGACGGTCAGCCCCAGCATTTT. It specifies CASSFHRDGQPQHF.

This clone occurred a few times. The chain uses TRBV9 and TRBJ2-1, with TRBD2 matching 10 bases. The CDR3 is 16 amino acids. The V and J ends lost 2 bases and 2 bases, in that order; junction bases with no gene match: 4. In germline, CDR1 is SGDLS, CDR2 YYNGEE. CDR3 DNA sequence: TGTGCCAGCAGCGTCGTTAGCGGGAGGACCTACAATGAGCAGTTCTTC. Its protein is CASSVVSGRTYNEQFF.

V usage is TRBV6-1 and J usage is TRBJ1-6, with 8 positions matching TRBD1. V gave up 1 base and J gave up 9 bases; unmatched junction bases: 8. This CDR3 comprises 16 residues. The germline V gene has CDR1 MNHNS and CDR2 SASEGT. The CDR3 sequence: CASSEVSGQELSPLHF. CDR3 coding DNA: TGTGCCAGCAGTGAAGTCTCGGGACAGGAGCTTTCACCCCTCCACTTT.

The gene calls are TRBV28 and TRBJ2-7; maybe TRBD1 (6 bases). The V and J ends lost 1 base and 4 bases respectively, with 14 bases between them. From germline, CDR1 is MDHEN and CDR2 SYDVKM. The CDR3 loop spans 15 amino acids. The CDR3 DNA sequence: TGTGCCAGCAGTTTATCGGTTCAGGGGCGGTACGAGCAGTACTTC. This encodes CASSLSVQGRYEQYF.

The chain has TRBV5-3 and TRBJ2-5, with D possibly TRBD1 on 5 matching bases. TRBV5-3 is placed among ORFs of uncertain function. The V and J ends lost 0 bases and 5 bases respectively, with 14 bases between them. The CDR3 is 15 residues long. The CDR3 protein is CARSLAAGLLETQYF. The CDR3 DNA reads as TGTGCCAGAAGCTTGGCCGCAGGGTTGTTGGAGACCCAGTACTTC.

This clone was seen only once. The chain combines TRBV24-1 with TRBJ1-1; D is perhaps TRBD1 (5 bases). Per germline, CDR1 KGHDR and CDR2 SFDVKD. V lost 7 bases to trimming and J lost 4 bases, with 12 bases between them. This CDR3 spans 13 amino acids. The CDR3 loop reads CATSYSGLTEAFF. The CDR3 nucleotides are TGTGCCACCAGCTACTCAGGGCTCACTGAAGCTTTCTTT.

V and J are TRBV7-6 and TRBJ1-5; D remains unclear. The CDR3 covers 12 residues. Germline CDR1 SGHVS, CDR2 FNYEAQ. Trimming cost V 4 bases and J 8 bases, with 9 bases left between them. CDR3 bases: TGTGCCAGCAGCTATATCAACAAGCCCCAGCATTTT. This encodes CASSYINKPQHF.

The chain has TRBV6-1 and TRBJ1-1; D is undetermined. From germline, CDR1 is MNHNS and CDR2 SASEGT. CDR3 size: 13 residues. V was pared by 2 bases and J by 4 bases, with 8 bases between. The CDR3: CASSEYLFTEAFF. CDR3 sequence (DNA): TGTGCCAGCAGTGAATACTTGTTCACTGAAGCTTTCTTT.

This chain connects TRBV19 to TRBJ2-1; 7 bases align to TRBD2. CDR1 and CDR2 from the germline V gene are LNHDA and SQIVND (reference sequence). The trim removed 2 bases at V and 2 bases at J, leaving 6 bases unmatched. CDR3 length: 16 residues. CDR3 amino acids: CASSIRAGSAYNEQFF. CDR3 sequence (DNA): TGTGCCAGTAGTATAAGAGCGGGATCAGCCTACAATGAGCAGTTCTTC.

The chain is built from TRBV28 and TRBJ1-3; 7 bases map to TRBD1. Germline CDR1 and CDR2: MDHEN and SYDVKM. Trimming took 4 bases from V and 5 from J; bases not matched to a gene: 2. The CDR3 is 13 amino acids. CDR3 amino acids: CASSWGQRNTIYF. The CDR3 region has the DNA TGTGCCAGCAGTTGGGGACAGAGAAACACCATATATTTT.

The chain employs TRBV5-1 and TRBJ1-1; D gene ambiguous. The CDR3 is 16 residues long. Germline CDR1 SGHRS, CDR2 YFSETQ. Trimming cost V 2 bases and J 3 bases, with 17 bases left between them. CDR3 sequence: CASSLTPERVHTEAFF. The CDR3 nucleotides read TGCGCCAGCAGCTTAACTCCGGAGCGGGTCCACACTGAAGCTTTCTTT.

This clone showed up just a few times. This sequence joins TRBV3-1 (or the pseudogene TRBV3-2) and TRBJ2-7; D unclear. Trimming removed 1 base from V and 3 bases from J, with 10 bases in between. Germline values: CDR1 LGHDT, CDR2 YNNKEL (reference sequence). There are 14 residues in the CDR3. In nucleotides, the CDR3 is TGTGCCAGCAGCCAAGGTCTCGGCGGCTACGAGCAGTACTTC. Protein: CASSQGLGGYEQYF.

The chain is built from TRBV7-2 and TRBJ2-5, with D perhaps TRBD2 (6 bases). Trimming left V 1 base short and J 4 bases short, with 13 bases between. The CDR3 has 15 amino acids. The germline gives CDR1 SGHTA, CDR2 FQGNSA. The CDR3: CASSLDLGGGETQYF. The CDR3 nucleotides read TGTGCCAGCAGCTTAGATCTGGGAGGAGGAGAGACCCAGTACTTC.

The chain links TRBV27 to TRBJ2-3; tentative D call: TRBD1 (5 bases). This CDR3 is built from 14 residues. The germline V gene encodes CDR1 MNHEY and CDR2 SMNVEV (reference sequence). V was trimmed by 6 bases and J by 6 bases, leaving 16 bases between them. CDR3 protein: CASSPIPGSDTQYF. The CDR3 DNA sequence: TGTGCCAGCAGCCCTATCCCAGGGTCGGATACGCAGTATTTT.

Comment on this clone: This sample also contains other DNA sequences that code for the same CDR3. The chain links TRBV7-3 to TRBJ1-1; weak D call: TRBD1 (5 bases). Trimming pared 0 bases from V and 3 bases from J, leaving 8 bases between. CDR1 and CDR2 from the germline V gene are SGHTA and FQGTGA. This CDR3 region has 14 residues. The CDR3, as DNA: TGTGCCAGCAGCTTAACTGGAGGGGACACTGAAGCTTTCTTT. It is translated as CASSLTGGDTEAFF.

The chain uses TRBV5-6 and TRBJ2-5; 8 bases match TRBD1. V dropped 0 bases and J dropped 4; count of bases not matched to a gene: 8. The CDR3 has 16 residues. CDR1 and CDR2 (germline): SGHDT, YYEEEE. The DNA for the CDR3 is TGTGCCAGCAGCTTGGTTCAGGGGGCAGGAGGAGAGACCCAGTACTTC. It encodes CASSLVQGAGGETQYF.

The chain is built from TRBV28 and TRBJ2-7; 7 nucleotides line up with TRBD2. Germline values: CDR1 MDHEN, CDR2 SYDVKM. With 2 bases clipped from V and 1 base from J, the junction kept 14 bases outside the gene matches. This CDR3 is built from 18 residues. Here the CDR3 DNA reads TGTGCCAGCAGTTTAGCGGGTCGGGTTGGCGGGAGTTCCTACGAGCAGTACTTC. Translation: CASSLAGRVGGSSYEQYF.

This clone is a singleton in its sample. The rearrangement links TRBV27 to TRBJ2-7; TRBD1 is a possible D gene (6 bases). This CDR3 has 14 amino acids. Trimming cost V 9 bases and J 6 bases, with 21 bases left between them. Germline CDR1 is MNHEY and CDR2 is SMNVEV (reference sequence). The CDR3 DNA follows: TGTGCCAGGATCGGACTCAAGGGGGTCCGCGAGCAGTACTTC. This translates into CARIGLKGVREQYF.